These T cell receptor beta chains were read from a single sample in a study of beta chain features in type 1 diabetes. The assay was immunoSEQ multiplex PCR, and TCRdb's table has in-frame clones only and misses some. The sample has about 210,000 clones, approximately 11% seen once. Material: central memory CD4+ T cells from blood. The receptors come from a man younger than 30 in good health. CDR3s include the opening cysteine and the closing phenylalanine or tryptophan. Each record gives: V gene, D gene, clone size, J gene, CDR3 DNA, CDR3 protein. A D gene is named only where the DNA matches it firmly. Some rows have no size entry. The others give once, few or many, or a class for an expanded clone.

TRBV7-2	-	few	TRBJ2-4	TGTGCCAGCAGCTTAGTGCTGGGCTTTGGGACAAACATTCAGTACTTC	CASSLVLGFGTNIQYF
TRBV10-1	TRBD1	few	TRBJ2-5	TGCGCCAGCAGTGATACAGGGGGCGCAGCCGAGACCCAGTACTTC	CASSDTGGAAETQYF
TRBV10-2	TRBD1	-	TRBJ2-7	TGCGCCAGCACCCCGGGACAGTACTACGAGCAGTACTTC	CASTPGQYYEQYF
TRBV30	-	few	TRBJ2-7	TGTGCCTGGAGTGGACAGGGAGGAGAGCAGTACTTC	CAWSGQGGEQYF
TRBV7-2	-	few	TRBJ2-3	TGTGCCAGCAGCTTTGGGCCTGGCACAGATACGCAGTATTTT	CASSFGPGTDTQYF
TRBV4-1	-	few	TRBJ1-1	TGCGCCAGCAGTAGAGGGAGGTCCACTGAAGCTTTCTTT	CASSRGRSTEAFF
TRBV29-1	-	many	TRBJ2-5	TGCAGCGTTGACAGGGGTGACGGTGGAGAGACCCAGTACTTC	CSVDRGDGGETQYF
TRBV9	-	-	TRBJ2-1	TGTGCCAGCAGCGCCTTAGTACAGGGACATGAGCAGTTCTTC	CASSALVQGHEQFF
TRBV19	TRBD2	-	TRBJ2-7	TGTGCCAGTAGTAACTCTCTCTGGGGGGGCTCCTACGAGCAGTACTTC	CASSNSLWGGSYEQYF
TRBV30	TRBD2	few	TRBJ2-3	TGTGCCTGGTGTAGCGGGAGTGTAGACGGCAGGACAGATACGCAGTATTTT	CAWCSGSVDGRTDTQYF
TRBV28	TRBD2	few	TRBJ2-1	TGTGCCAGCAGTTTAGTGGGACTAGCCGTCCCCTACAATGAGCAGTTCTTC	CASSLVGLAVPYNEQFF
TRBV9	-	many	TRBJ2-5	TGTGCCAGCAGCGTAGGATCGGCAGGGGCTGTAGAGACCCAGTACTTC	CASSVGSAGAVETQYF
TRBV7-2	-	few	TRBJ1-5	TGTGCCAGCAGCTTAGATGCGGTTAGCAATCAGCCCCAGCATTTT	CASSLDAVSNQPQHF
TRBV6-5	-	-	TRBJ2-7	TGTGCCAGCAGTTACCAAGCTAGCACGGCCTACGAGCAGTACTTC	CASSYQASTAYEQYF
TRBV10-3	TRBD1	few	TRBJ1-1	TGTGCCATCAGTGAGTGGACAGGGCAGGCTGAAGCTTTCTTT	CAISEWTGQAEAFF
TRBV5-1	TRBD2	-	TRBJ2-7	TGCGCCAGCAGCCGCGGGGGGAGTAGGATAACCTACGAGCAGTACTTC	CASSRGGSRITYEQYF
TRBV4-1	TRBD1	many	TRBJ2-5	TGCGCCAGCAGCCAAGAAGGACAGGGGGCCCGGAGGACCCAGTACTTC	CASSQEGQGARRTQYF
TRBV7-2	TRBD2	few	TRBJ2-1	TGTGCCAGCAGCTGGGGGACTAGTATTGATAATGAGCAGTTCTTC	CASSWGTSIDNEQFF
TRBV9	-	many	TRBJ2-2	TGTGCCAGCAGCGTAGCCGGGATCTCCACCGGGGAGCTGTTTTTT	CASSVAGISTGELFF
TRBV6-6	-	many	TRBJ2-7	TGTGCCAGCAGTGGGAAGACCTACGAGCAGTACTTC	CASSGKTYEQYF
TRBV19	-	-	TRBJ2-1	TGTGCCAGTAGTATAGGACCTGTGCAGTTCTTC	CASSIGPVQFF
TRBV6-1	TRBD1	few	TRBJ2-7	TGTGCCAGCAGTGAAGACAGGGGGTACGAGCAGTACTTC	CASSEDRGYEQYF
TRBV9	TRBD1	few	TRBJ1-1	TGTGCCAGCAGCGTTAGCTTACAGGGGCAGAACACTGAAGCTTTCTTT	CASSVSLQGQNTEAFF
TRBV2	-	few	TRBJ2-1	TGTGCCAGCAGTGTCGGAGCCCCCCGGCAATTCTTC	CASSVGAPRQFF
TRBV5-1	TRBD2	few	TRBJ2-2	TGCGCCAGCAGCGAGACTAGCGGGAGACTCGGGGAGCTGTTTTTT	CASSETSGRLGELFF
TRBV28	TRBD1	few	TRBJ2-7	TGTGCCAGCAGTGCACCGGGACAGGATAGATACGAGCAGTACTTC	CASSAPGQDRYEQYF
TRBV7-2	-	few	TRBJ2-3	TGTGCCAGCAGACTAGCTAGCACAGATACGCAGTATTTT	CASRLASTDTQYF
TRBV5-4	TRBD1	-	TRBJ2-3	TGTGCCAGCAGCTCGCGGACAGGTAGTTACACAGATACGCAGTATTTT	CASSSRTGSYTDTQYF
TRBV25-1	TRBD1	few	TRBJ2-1	TGTGCCAGCAGGAAACCGGGACAGGGCACGGGCAATGAGCAGTTCTTC	CASRKPGQGTGNEQFF
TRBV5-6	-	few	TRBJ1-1	TGTGCCAGCAGCTTGGGTAAATGGACTGAAGCTTTCTTT	CASSLGKWTEAFF
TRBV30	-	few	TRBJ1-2	TGTGCCTGGAGAGACGCTAACTATGGCTACACCTTC	CAWRDANYGYTF
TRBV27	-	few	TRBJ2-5	TGTGCCAGCAGTTTATCCTGGGGCCAAGAGACCCAGTACTTC	CASSLSWGQETQYF
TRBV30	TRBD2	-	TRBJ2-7	TGTGCCTGGAGTGGCGAGGGAGGGTGGGCTGAAGAGCAGTACTTC	CAWSGEGGWAEEQYF
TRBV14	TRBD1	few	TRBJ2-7	TGTGCCAGCAGTAATGGACAGGGGATCAACGAGCAGTACTTC	CASSNGQGINEQYF
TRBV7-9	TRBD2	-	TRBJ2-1	TGTGCCAGCAGCCTCAGACTAGCGGGAGATGAGCAGTTCTTC	CASSLRLAGDEQFF
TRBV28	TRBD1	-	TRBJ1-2	TGTGCCAGCAGTTCCGGACAGGGGGCGGCAGGCTACACCTTC	CASSSGQGAAGYTF
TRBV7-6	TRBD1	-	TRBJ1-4	TGTGCCAGCAGCTTCGGACAGGGCCGTGAAAAACTGTTTTTT	CASSFGQGREKLFF
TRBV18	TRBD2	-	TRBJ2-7	TGTGCCAGCTCACCGAGGCGGGAGCCTCCCTACGAGCAGTACTTC	CASSPRREPPYEQYF
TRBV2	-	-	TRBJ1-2	TGTGCCAGCAGCGCAGCTAACTATGGCTACACCTTC	CASSAANYGYTF
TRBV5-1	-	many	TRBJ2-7	TGCGCCAGCAGCTTTGGGGGTACCTCCTACGAGCAGTACTTC	CASSFGGTSYEQYF
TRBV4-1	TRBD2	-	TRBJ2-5	TGCGCCAGCAGTGTCGCGGGAGAGGAGACCCAGTACTTC	CASSVAGEETQYF
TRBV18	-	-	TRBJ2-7	TGTGCCAGCTCGAAGGGACTTGAAGGTACCGAGCAGTACTTC	CASSKGLEGTEQYF
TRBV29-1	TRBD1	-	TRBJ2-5	TGCAGCGTCCGACAGGGGGCTACAGAGACCCAGTACTTC	CSVRQGATETQYF
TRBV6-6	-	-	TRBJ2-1	TGTGCCAGCAGTTACACCGATCCACAGTACAATGAGCAGTTCTTC	CASSYTDPQYNEQFF
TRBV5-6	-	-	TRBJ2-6	TGTGCCAGCAGCTGGGACCCGGGGAACCCTGGGGCCAACGTCCTGACTTTC	CASSWDPGNPGANVLTF